There are a few counts of the clone carrying this T cell receptor (beta chain). Together with a sample-barcoded 5' primer, a J-beta primer mix was included in a second PCR lasting 7 to 11 cycles. Every single cDNA molecule received a tag from a template-switch adaptor with 12 random nucleotides. MiXCR, run by TCRdb on the 5' RACE reads, gives a single entry per CDR3 protein. Among hundreds of thousands of distinct CDR3 sequences listed, about 21% were seen once. The data stem from a study of blood T cells in healthy people across ages. This receptor was taken from a man aged 65-85 years in good health. The sequenced sample was blood.

This chain's CDR3 is CASSTRWDGETQYF. The CDR3 bases are TGTGCCAGCAGCACTCGTTGGGACGGGGAGACCCAGTACTTC. V usage is TRBV7-2 and J usage is TRBJ2-5; D is tentatively TRBD1 or TRBD2 (5 bases each). This CDR3 contains 14 residues. Germline CDR1 SGHTA, CDR2 FQGNSA. V lost 5 bases and J 5 bases, leaving 15 bases between the germline ends.